Reported below is one T cell receptor beta chain. Its antigen is still unknown. With 7 bases removed from V and 1 base from J, the gap between germline ends came to 13 bases. Germline loops: CDR1 MNHEY, CDR2 SMNVEV (reference sequence). The CDR3 consists of 14 residues. The data derive from a study of immune evolution from preneoplasia to lung adenocarcinoma. General study findings and limits: Normal lung had highest clonality; later lesions appeared denser, more diverse.

The protocol was immunoSEQ multiplex PCR, while the TCRdb copy is restricted to in-frame clones and leaves out a portion. The sample gives 4,500 to 5,500 clones, approximately 90% of which show up once; approximately 3.5% is in the top ten. Each case's diagnosis was confirmed by two pathologists on H&E. The sequence came from a person between 50 and 60 years old with lung adenocarcinoma. The chain links TRBV27 to TRBJ1-1; TRBD1 is a possible D gene (5 bases). Sequencing was carried out using FFPE invasive lung adenocarcinoma tissue. CDR3 protein: CASKMTETNTEAFF. Here the CDR3 DNA reads TGTGCCAGCAAAATGACAGAGACGAACACTGAAGCTTTCTTT.